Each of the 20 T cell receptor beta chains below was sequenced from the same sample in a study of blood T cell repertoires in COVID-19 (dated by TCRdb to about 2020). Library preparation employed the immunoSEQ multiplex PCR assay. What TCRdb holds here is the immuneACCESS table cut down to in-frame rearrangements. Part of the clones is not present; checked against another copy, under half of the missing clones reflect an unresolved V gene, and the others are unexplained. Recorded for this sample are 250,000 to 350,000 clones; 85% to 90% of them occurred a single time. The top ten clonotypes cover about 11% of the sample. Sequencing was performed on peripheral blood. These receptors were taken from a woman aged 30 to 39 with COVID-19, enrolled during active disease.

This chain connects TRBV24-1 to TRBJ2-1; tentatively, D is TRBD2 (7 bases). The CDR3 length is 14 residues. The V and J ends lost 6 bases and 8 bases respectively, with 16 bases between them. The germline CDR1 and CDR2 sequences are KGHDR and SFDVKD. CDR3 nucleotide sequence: TGTGCCACCAGTTTCCGCGGGGGCCGCGATGAGCAGTTCTTC. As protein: CATSFRGGRDEQFF.

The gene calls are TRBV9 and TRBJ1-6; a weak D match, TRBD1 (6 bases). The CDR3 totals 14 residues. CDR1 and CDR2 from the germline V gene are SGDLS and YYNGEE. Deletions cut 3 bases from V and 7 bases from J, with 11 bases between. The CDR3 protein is CASSGTGSNSPLHF. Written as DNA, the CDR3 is TGTGCCAGCAGCGGTACAGGGTCCAATTCACCCCTCCACTTT.

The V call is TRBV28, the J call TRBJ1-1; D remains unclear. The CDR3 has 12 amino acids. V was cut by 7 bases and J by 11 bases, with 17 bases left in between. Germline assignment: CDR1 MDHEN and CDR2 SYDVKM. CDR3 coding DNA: TGTGCCAGCACGGGTGTTGTGCGGTGGGCTTTCTTT. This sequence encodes CASTGVVRWAFF.

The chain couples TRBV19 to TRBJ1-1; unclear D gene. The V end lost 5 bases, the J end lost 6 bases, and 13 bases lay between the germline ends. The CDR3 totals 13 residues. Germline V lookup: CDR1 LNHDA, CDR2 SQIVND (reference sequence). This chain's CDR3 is CASSPPRLAEAFF. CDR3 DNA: TGTGCCAGTAGTCCCCCCAGGTTAGCTGAAGCTTTCTTT.

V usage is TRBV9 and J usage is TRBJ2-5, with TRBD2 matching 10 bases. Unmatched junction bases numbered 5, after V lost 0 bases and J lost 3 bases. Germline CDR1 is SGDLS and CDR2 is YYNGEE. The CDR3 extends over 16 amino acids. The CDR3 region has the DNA TGTGCCAGCAGCGTAGTTAGGCTAGCGGGAGAAGAGACCCAGTACTTC. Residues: CASSVVRLAGEETQYF. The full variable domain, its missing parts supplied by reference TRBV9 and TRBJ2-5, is DSGVTQTPKHLITATGQRVTLRCSPRSGDLSVYWYQQSLDQGLQFLIQYYNGEERAKGNILERFSAQQFPDLHSELNLSSLELGDSALYFCASSVVRLAGEETQYFGPGTRLLVL.

The DNA for the CDR3 is TGCGCCAGCAGCCAATCGACAGGCAATCAGCCCCAGCATTTT. Translation: CASSQSTGNQPQHF. J is TRBJ1-5 and V is TRBV4-1; a possible D gene is TRBD1 (5 bases). The CDR3 length is 14 residues. CDR1 MGHRA and CDR2 YSYEKL come from the germline V gene. With 2 bases removed from V and 2 bases from J, the gap between germline ends came to 7 bases.

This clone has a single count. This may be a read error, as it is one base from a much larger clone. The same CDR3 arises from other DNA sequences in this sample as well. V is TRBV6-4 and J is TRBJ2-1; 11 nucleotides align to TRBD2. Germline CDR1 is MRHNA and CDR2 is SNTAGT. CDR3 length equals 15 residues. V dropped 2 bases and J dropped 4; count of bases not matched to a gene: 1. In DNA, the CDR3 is TGTGCCAGCAGTGACGGGACTAGCGGATACAATGAGCAGTTCTTC. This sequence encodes CASSDGTSGYNEQFF.

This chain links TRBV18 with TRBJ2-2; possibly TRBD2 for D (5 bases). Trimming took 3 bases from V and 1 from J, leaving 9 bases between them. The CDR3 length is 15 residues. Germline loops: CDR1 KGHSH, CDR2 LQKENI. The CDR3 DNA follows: TGTGCCAGCTCACCGCGACGGGGGAACACCGGGGAGCTGTTTTTT. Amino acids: CASSPRRGNTGELFF.

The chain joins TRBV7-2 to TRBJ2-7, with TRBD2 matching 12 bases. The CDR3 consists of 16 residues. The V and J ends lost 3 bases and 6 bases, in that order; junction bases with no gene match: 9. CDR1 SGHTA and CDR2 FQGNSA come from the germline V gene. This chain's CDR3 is CASSLGLAGARLEQYF. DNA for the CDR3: TGTGCCAGCAGCTTGGGACTAGCGGGCGCACGCCTCGAGCAGTACTTC.

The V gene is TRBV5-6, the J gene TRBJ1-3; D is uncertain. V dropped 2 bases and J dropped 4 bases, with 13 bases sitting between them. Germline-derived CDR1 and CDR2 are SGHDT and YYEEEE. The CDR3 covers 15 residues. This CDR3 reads CASSFTALSGNTIYF. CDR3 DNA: TGTGCCAGCAGCTTCACAGCACTCTCAGGAAACACCATATATTTT.

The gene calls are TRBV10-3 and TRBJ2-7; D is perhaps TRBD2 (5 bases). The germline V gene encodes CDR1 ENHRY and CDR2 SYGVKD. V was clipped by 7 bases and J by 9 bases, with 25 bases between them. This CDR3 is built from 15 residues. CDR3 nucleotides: TGTGCCATCAAGCCGGGATTCCTGAACGCCTCAGGGCAGTACTTC. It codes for CAIKPGFLNASGQYF.

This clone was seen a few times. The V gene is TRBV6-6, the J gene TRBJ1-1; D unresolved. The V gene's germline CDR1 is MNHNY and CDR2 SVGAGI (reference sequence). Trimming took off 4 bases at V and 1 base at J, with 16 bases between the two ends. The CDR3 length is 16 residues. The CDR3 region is CASSFGREATNTEAFF. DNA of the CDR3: TGTGCCAGCAGTTTCGGAAGAGAGGCGACGAACACTGAAGCTTTCTTT.

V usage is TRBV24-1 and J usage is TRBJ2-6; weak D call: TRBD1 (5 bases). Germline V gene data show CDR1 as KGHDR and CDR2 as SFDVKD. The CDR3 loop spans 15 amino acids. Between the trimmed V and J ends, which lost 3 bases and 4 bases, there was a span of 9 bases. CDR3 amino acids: CATSDSDRGANVLTF. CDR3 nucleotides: TGTGCCACCAGTGATAGTGACAGAGGGGCCAACGTCCTGACTTTC.

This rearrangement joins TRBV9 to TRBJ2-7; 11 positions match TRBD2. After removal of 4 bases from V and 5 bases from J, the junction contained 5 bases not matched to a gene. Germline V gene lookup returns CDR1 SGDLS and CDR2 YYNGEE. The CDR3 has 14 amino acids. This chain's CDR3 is CASSSGLAGHEQYF. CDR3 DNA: TGTGCCAGCAGCTCCGGACTAGCGGGCCACGAGCAGTACTTC.

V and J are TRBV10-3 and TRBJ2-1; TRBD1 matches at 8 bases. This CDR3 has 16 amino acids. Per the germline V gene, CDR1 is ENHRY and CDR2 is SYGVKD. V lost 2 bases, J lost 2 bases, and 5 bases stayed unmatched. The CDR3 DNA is TGTGCCATCAGTGAGGGTGGGACAGGTGCCTACAATGAGCAGTTCTTC. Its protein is CAISEGGTGAYNEQFF.

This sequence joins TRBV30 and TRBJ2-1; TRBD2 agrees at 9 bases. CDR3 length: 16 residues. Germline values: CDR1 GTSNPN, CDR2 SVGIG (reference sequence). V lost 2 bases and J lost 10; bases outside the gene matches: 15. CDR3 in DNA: TGTGCCTGGAGTCTTCCCCGGCGGGAGGGCCGGGGAGAGCAGTTCTTC. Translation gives CAWSLPRREGRGEQFF.

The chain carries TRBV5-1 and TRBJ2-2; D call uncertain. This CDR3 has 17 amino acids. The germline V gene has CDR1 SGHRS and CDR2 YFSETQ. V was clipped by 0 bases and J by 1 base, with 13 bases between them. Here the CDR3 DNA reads TGCGCCAGCAGCTTGGCCTATAGAAGCCTGAACACCGGGGAGCTGTTTTTT. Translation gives CASSLAYRSLNTGELFF.

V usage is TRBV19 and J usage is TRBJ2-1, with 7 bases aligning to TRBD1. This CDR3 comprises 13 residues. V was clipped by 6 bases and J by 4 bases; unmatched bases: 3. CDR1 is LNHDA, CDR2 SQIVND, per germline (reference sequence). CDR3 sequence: CASRDRVYNEQFF. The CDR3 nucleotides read TGTGCCAGTAGAGACAGGGTTTACAATGAGCAGTTCTTC.

The CDR3: CASRTGALGYTF. CDR3 nucleotide sequence: TGTGCCAGCAGGACAGGGGCGCTGGGCTACACCTTC. V gene TRBV28 combines with J gene TRBJ1-2; TRBD1 matches 8 bases. CDR3 length: 12 residues. Trimming at V came to 6 bases and at J to 8 bases, leaving 5 bases not matched to a gene. Germline values: CDR1 MDHEN, CDR2 SYDVKM.

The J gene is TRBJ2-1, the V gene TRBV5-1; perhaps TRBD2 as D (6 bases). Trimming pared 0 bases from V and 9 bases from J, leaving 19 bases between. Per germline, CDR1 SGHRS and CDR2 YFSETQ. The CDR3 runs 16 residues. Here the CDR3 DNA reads TGCGCCAGCAGCTTGGTCGGACCGGGGGTTGGGGGTGAGCAGTTCTTC. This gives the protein CASSLVGPGVGGEQFF. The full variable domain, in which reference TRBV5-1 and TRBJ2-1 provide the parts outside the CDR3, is KAGVTQTPRYLIKTRGQQVTLSCSPISGHRSVSWYQQTPGQGLQFLFEYFSETQRNKGNFPGRFSGRQFSNSRSEMNVSTLELGDSALYLCASSLVGPGVGGEQFFGPGTRLTVL.